Each of the 27 T cell receptor beta chains below was sequenced from the same sample in a study of blood T cell repertoires in COVID-19. Generated by immunoSEQ multiplex PCR, the TCRdb table keeps only in-frame clones and is missing some. The sample has just over 300,000 clones, about 90% seen once. The sample was peripheral blood. All receptors come from a woman in her 30s with COVID-19, enrolled during active disease.

The rearrangement links TRBV11-3 to TRBJ2-1, with TRBD1 matching over 7 bases. Germline lookup yields CDR1 SGHNT and CDR2 YENEEA. The CDR3 runs to 15 residues. The ends lost 5 bases at V and 6 bases at J; junction bases unmatched: 10. This chain's CDR3 is CASSDRDSKGNEQFF. CDR3 nucleotide sequence: TGTGCCAGCAGCGACCGGGACAGTAAGGGCAATGAGCAGTTCTTC.

This chain connects TRBV24-1 to TRBJ1-2, with 7 bases identical to TRBD1. This CDR3 contains 13 residues. Germline V gene lookup returns CDR1 KGHDR and CDR2 SFDVKD. V was pared by 4 bases and J by 3 bases, with 1 base of the junction left unmatched. The CDR3 reads CATSEGGYYGYTF. The CDR3 DNA is TGTGCCACCAGTGAAGGGGGCTACTATGGCTACACCTTC.

V and J are TRBV6-2 or TRBV6-3 and TRBJ1-6; a possible D gene is TRBD1 (5 bases). Germline CDR1 and CDR2: MNHEY and SVGEGT. V gave up 6 bases and J gave up 9 bases, with 21 bases separating them. CDR3 length: 16 residues. The CDR3 loop reads CASSQAAAGDVSPLHF. The CDR3 coding sequence is TGTGCCAGCAGCCAAGCCGCGGCGGGGGATGTTTCACCCCTCCACTTT.

The chain combines TRBV30 with TRBJ1-1; 9 nucleotides align to TRBD1. The CDR3 is made up of 14 amino acids. Germline CDR1 reads GTSNPN; CDR2 reads SVGIG (reference sequence). The trim removed 0 bases at V and 11 bases at J, leaving 10 bases unmatched. Written as DNA, the CDR3 is TGTGCCTGGAGTGTACGGGGGAGGGACAGGGTGGCTTTCTTT. Translating gives CAWSVRGRDRVAFF.

This clone has a handful of counts. The rearrangement joins TRBV12-1 to TRBJ2-7; the D call in the table, TRBD1, was not verified against the DNA. TRBV12-1 is reported as a pseudogene. CDR3 length: 15 residues. CDR3 in DNA: TGTGCCAGCAGCGCCACAGGGGAAAGCTCCTACGAGCAGTACGTC. It translates to CASSATGESSYEQYV.

CDR3 in DNA: TGTGCCAGCAGCCCCGGGCGGGGAAGGACTAATGAAAAACTGTTTTTT. This translates into CASSPGRGRTNEKLFF. The chain joins TRBV7-6 to TRBJ1-4; no definite D call. V shed 5 bases and J shed 2 bases, with 15 bases lying between them. The CDR3 is made up of 16 amino acids. The V gene's germline CDR1 is SGHVS and CDR2 FNYEAQ.

This chain uses TRBV2 with TRBJ1-6; D remains unclear. Germline CDR1 SNHLY, CDR2 FYNNEI. V lost 5 bases to trimming and J lost 8 bases, with 13 bases between them. The CDR3 length is 14 residues. CDR3 DNA sequence: TGTGCCAGCAGTTCAAGGCGCGGAGATTCACCCCTCCACTTT. Translation gives CASSSRRGDSPLHF.

V gene TRBV5-1 combines with J gene TRBJ2-2, with 10 bases identical to TRBD1. The CDR3 runs to 14 residues. Germline values: CDR1 SGHRS, CDR2 YFSETQ. V trimming: 4 bases; J trimming: 6 bases; junction bases outside the gene matches: 3. CDR3 sequence: CASSGGQGSGELFF. The CDR3 DNA is TGCGCCAGCAGCGGGGGACAGGGGTCCGGGGAGCTGTTTTTT.

The V call is TRBV18, the J call TRBJ1-1; 12 bases are a match to TRBD1. This CDR3 is 15 amino acids long. CDR1 and CDR2 from the germline V gene are KGHSH and LQKENI. Trimming took 0 bases from V and 9 from J; bases not matched to a gene: 5. The CDR3 DNA sequence: TGTGCCAGCTCACCACCCGGGACAGGGGGCTTCAAAGCTTTCTTT. Translating gives CASSPPGTGGFKAFF.

The V call is TRBV15, the J call TRBJ2-2; D may be TRBD2 (5 bases). The CDR3 sequence is 15 residues long. V dropped 2 bases and J dropped 8 bases, with 15 bases sitting between them. Germline V gene data show CDR1 as LNHNV and CDR2 as YYDKDF (reference sequence). The CDR3 DNA reads TGTGCCACCAGCAGACCCGGACTCGGCCCGGGGGAGCTGTTTTTT. Protein sequence: CATSRPGLGPGELFF. The full variable domain, rest sourced from reference TRBV15 and TRBJ2-2, is DAMVIQNPRYQVTQFGKPVTLSCSQTLNHNVMYWYQQKSSQAPKLLFHYYDKDFNNEADTPDNFQSRRPNTSFCFLDIRSPGLGDTAMYLCATSRPGLGPGELFFGEGSRLTVL.

V and J are TRBV2 and TRBJ2-5; TRBD2 aligns across 9 bases. Germline loops: CDR1 SNHLY, CDR2 FYNNEI. The CDR3 contains 14 residues. Losses at the gene ends were 3 bases for V and 5 bases for J; bases not matched to a gene: 4. The CDR3 bases are TGTGCCAGCAGTGACTGGCGGGGGGGGGAGACCCAGTACTTC. This sequence encodes CASSDWRGGETQYF.

This clone was recorded many times. V and J are TRBV7-9 and TRBJ1-3; tentatively, D is TRBD1 (5 bases). With 6 bases removed from V and 0 bases from J, the gap between germline ends came to 9 bases. This CDR3 spans 14 amino acids. Germline V gene sequence: CDR1 SEHNR, CDR2 FQNEAQ (reference sequence). CDR3 DNA: TGTGCCAGCAGAACTCAGGGCTCTGGAAACACCATATATTTT. It is translated as CASRTQGSGNTIYF.

The rearrangement links TRBV7-9 to TRBJ1-4; no reliable D call. V shed 0 bases and J shed 0 bases, with 8 bases lying between them. The CDR3 is 16 amino acids. CDR1 and CDR2 (germline): SEHNR, FQNEAQ (reference sequence). The CDR3 sequence: CASSLASPATNEKLFF. Here the CDR3 DNA reads TGTGCCAGCAGCTTAGCTTCGCCAGCAACTAATGAAAAACTGTTTTTT.

The chain carries TRBV2 and TRBJ1-5; 7 bases line up with TRBD1. Germline CDR1 and CDR2: SNHLY and FYNNEI. The CDR3 has 13 residues. Trimming cost V 8 bases and J 6 bases; bases outside gene matches: 7. CDR3 bases: TGTGCCAGCGAGGGGGCGAGAGGTCAGCCCCAGCATTTT. The encoded protein is CASEGARGQPQHF.

This clone has a handful of counts. The chain has TRBV7-2 and TRBJ1-3, with D unclear. Trimming cost V 3 bases and J 0 bases, with 3 bases left between them. This CDR3 comprises 13 residues. Germline lookup yields CDR1 SGHTA and CDR2 FQGNSA. CDR3 nucleotide sequence: TGTGCCAGCAGCTTCAACTCTGGAAACACCATATATTTT. Translated: CASSFNSGNTIYF.

This CDR3 is CASSFEDTIYF. CDR3 bases: TGTGCCAGCAGCTTTGAGGACACCATATATTTT. The rearrangement links TRBV7-9 to TRBJ1-3, with D hard to call. This CDR3 has 11 residues. Germline V gene lookup returns CDR1 SEHNR and CDR2 FQNEAQ (reference sequence). With 3 bases removed from V and 8 bases from J, the gap between germline ends came to 5 bases.

For the CDR3, the DNA is TGCGCCAGCAGCTTGAAGGGGCAGGGCTACACCTTC. It specifies CASSLKGQGYTF. The V and J genes are TRBV5-1 and TRBJ1-2; D perhaps matches TRBD1 (5 bases). The CDR3 is 12 residues long. Trimming shortened V by 1 base and J by 8 bases, and 9 bases separated the two germline ends. Germline CDR1 SGHRS, CDR2 YFSETQ.

The gene calls are TRBV28 and TRBJ1-5; 7 bases are shared with TRBD1. Germline V gene data show CDR1 as MDHEN and CDR2 as SYDVKM. V lost 3 bases, J lost 3 bases, and 8 bases stayed unmatched. The CDR3 has 16 residues. The CDR3 protein is CASSLVTGVLNQPQHF. CDR3 bases: TGTGCCAGCAGTTTGGTCACAGGGGTCCTCAATCAGCCCCAGCATTTT.

The CDR3, as DNA: TGCGCCAGCAGCTTACAGGGGGCGGCGGAGGGCTACACCTTC. Translating it yields CASSLQGAAEGYTF. V and J are TRBV5-1 and TRBJ1-2; 9 nucleotides align to TRBD1. CDR1 and CDR2 from the germline V gene are SGHRS and YFSETQ. The J segment lost 8 bases and the V segment lost 2 bases, leaving 7 bases of the junction unmatched. The CDR3 loop spans 14 amino acids.

The rearrangement joins TRBV19 to TRBJ1-1; 9 positions agree with TRBD1. Germline assignment: CDR1 LNHDA and CDR2 SQIVND (reference sequence). The CDR3 has 14 residues. Unmatched junction bases numbered 6, after V lost 6 bases and J lost 4 bases. In DNA form, the CDR3 reads TGTGCCAGTAGCTCCGGGACAGGGATCACTGAAGCTTTCTTT. Residues: CASSSGTGITEAFF.

This clone occurred once. This rearrangement joins TRBV3-1 (or the pseudogene TRBV3-2) to TRBJ1-4; 9 bases are a match to TRBD1. Germline lookup yields CDR1 LGHDT and CDR2 YNNKEL (reference sequence). This CDR3 is built from 13 residues. Losses at the gene ends were 10 bases for V and 7 bases for J; bases not matched to a gene: 7. The CDR3 loop reads CATRDRAGEKLFF. CDR3 bases: TGTGCCACCCGGGACAGGGCAGGTGAAAAACTGTTTTTT.

CDR3 region: CASSRGTAANYGYTF. In nucleotides, the CDR3 is TGCGCCAGCAGCCGTGGGACAGCTGCTAACTATGGCTACACCTTC. The chain combines TRBV5-1 with TRBJ1-2; 7 bases agree with TRBD1. This CDR3 is 15 amino acids long. CDR1 is SGHRS and CDR2 is YFSETQ in the germline V gene. V lost 4 bases and J lost 0; bases outside the gene matches: 6.

The rearrangement uses TRBV1 and TRBJ1-4; TRBD1, as called in the table, went unchecked against the DNA. TRBV1 is noted as a pseudogene. The CDR3 spans 15 residues. The CDR3 protein is CTSRGTQATNEKLFF. The CDR3 bases are TGCACCAGCAGGGGTACACAGGCAACTAATGAAAAACTGTTTTTT.

The chain combines TRBV11-2 with TRBJ1-2; TRBD1 aligns across 9 bases. The CDR3 spans 14 residues. Germline CDR1 reads SGHAT; CDR2 reads FQNNGV. Trimming removed 1 base from V and 8 bases from J; junction bases left unmatched: 5. The CDR3 is CASSLGTGERGYTF. For the CDR3, the DNA is TGTGCCAGCAGCTTAGGGACAGGGGAGAGAGGCTACACCTTC. The entire variable domain, with the rest obtained from reference TRBV11-2 and TRBJ1-2, is as follows: EAGVAQSPRYKIIEKRQSVAFWCNPISGHATLYWYQQILGQGPKLLIQFQNNGVVDDSQLPKDRFSAERLKGVDSTLKIQPAKLEDSAVYLCASSLGTGERGYTFGSGTRLTVV.

The chain combines TRBV6-5 with TRBJ1-2; D is unclear. Germline CDR1 and CDR2: MNHEY and SVGAGI. Trimming pared 0 bases from V and 8 bases from J, leaving 13 bases between. The CDR3 consists of 14 residues. As DNA, the CDR3 is TGTGCCAGCAGTTACTCCCTAATGGAGGGCGGCTACACCTTC. It is translated as CASSYSLMEGGYTF.

The chain is built from TRBV7-9 and TRBJ1-1, with a tentative D call TRBD1 (6 bases). Germline CDR1 reads SEHNR; CDR2 reads FQNEAQ (reference sequence). Trimming cost V 6 bases and J 0 bases, with 17 bases left between them. The CDR3 consists of 16 residues. CDR3 amino acids: CASRLPFDRLNTEAFF. The CDR3 coding sequence is TGTGCCAGCAGGTTACCATTCGACAGGCTGAACACTGAAGCTTTCTTT.

The rearrangement joins TRBV5-1 to TRBJ2-3; 11 bases align to TRBD2. Trimming took 3 bases from V and 4 from J; bases not matched to a gene: 7. CDR1 and CDR2 from the germline V gene are SGHRS and YFSETQ. The CDR3 totals 16 residues. The DNA for the CDR3 is TGCGCCAGCAGCTCCCTAGCGGGGGGAGGGTCAGATACGCAGTATTTT. Protein product: CASSSLAGGGSDTQYF.